The entry below gives a single T cell receptor (beta chain) sequence along with its context. TCRdb analysed the RT-PCR reads with MiXCR anew, one entry per CDR3 protein. Among about a million distinct CDR3 sequences, more than 15% were seen once, and the ten largest hold around 6%. This sample was included in a study of patients and donors after allogeneic stem cell transplantation. The sequence was obtained from a human donor who was either an allogeneic HSCT recipient or a stem cell or donor lymphocyte infusion donor (not recorded which). It is not recorded whose cells these are; they may come from a transplant donor. Sequenced sample: blood, either unsorted or a sorted T cell fraction (not recorded which).

The CDR3 DNA is TGTGCCAGCAGTTGGGACAGGGCCCTGAACACTGAAGCTTTCTTT. Translation: CASSWDRALNTEAFF. This chain uses TRBV12-3 or TRBV12-4 with TRBJ1-1, with 9 bases fitting TRBD1. V dropped 4 bases and J dropped 0; count of bases not matched to a gene: 3. The length of the CDR3 is 15 residues.